Presented here are 20 T cell receptor beta chains from one specimen sequenced in a study of human T cells and chemical hapten exposure. TCRdb re-analysed the RACE reads in MiXCR, keeping a single row per CDR3 protein. Of 340,000 or so distinct CDR3 sequences listed, about 7% were seen once; the top ten hold 8.4%. Time point specified: patch test 1, 2 weeks after DPC sensitization. Treatment specified: therapeutic diphenylcyclopropenone sensitization with weekly scalp DPC. The starting material was whole blood, obtained in connection with sensitization to the hapten diphenylcyclopropenone (DPC). Receptors were obtained from a woman aged 18-29 years with alopecia areata. Some clones in this sample may be carry-over from other donors' samples.

This clonotype was detected ten times or more. The chain links TRBV7-2 to TRBJ2-5, with 7 bases lining up with TRBD2. Germline V gene sequence: CDR1 SGHTA, CDR2 FQGNSA. The CDR3 loop spans 17 amino acids. The V gene end was trimmed by 1 base and the J gene end by 7 bases; junction bases not matched to a gene: 15. The CDR3 spells CASSLVSGGGPLVTQYF. In nucleotides, the CDR3 is TGTGCCAGCAGCTTAGTTTCCGGCGGGGGTCCGTTGGTGACCCAGTACTTC.

There are a few counts of this clonotype. The chain is built from TRBV13 and TRBJ1-1; D might be TRBD1 (6 bases). There are 14 residues in the CDR3. Germline V gene data show CDR1 as PRHDT and CDR2 as FYEKMQ (reference sequence). The V and J ends lost 5 bases and 6 bases respectively, with 16 bases between them. CDR3 region: CASSPPEGEPEAFF. CDR3 nucleotides: TGTGCCAGCAGCCCGCCCGAGGGGGAGCCTGAAGCTTTCTTT.

In its sample, this clonotype was seen a few times. DNA for the CDR3: TGTGCCACCAGTGATTTGAGTACAGGGGCGGGAGATACGCAGTATTTT. As protein: CATSDLSTGAGDTQYF. V usage is TRBV24-1 and J usage is TRBJ2-3, with 7 bases identical to TRBD1. Germline CDR1 KGHDR, CDR2 SFDVKD. V lost 0 bases, J lost 5 bases, and 7 bases stayed unmatched. The CDR3 length is 16 residues.

This clonotype was seen more than once but under ten times. The chain employs TRBV7-2 and TRBJ1-2; the match to TRBD1 covers 10 bases. Germline CDR1 and CDR2: SGHTA and FQGNSA. CDR3 length: 19 residues. V shed 1 base and J 2 bases; nucleotides not matched to a gene: 13. The CDR3 protein is CASSLEPSRDRGRNYGYTF. The CDR3 bases are TGTGCCAGCAGCTTAGAGCCGTCCCGGGACAGGGGACGCAACTATGGCTACACCTTC.

Here the CDR3 reads CASSTLAGQETQYF. The CDR3 DNA reads as TGTGCCAGCAGTACTCTAGCGGGGCAAGAGACCCAGTACTTC. The chain employs TRBV28 and TRBJ2-5, with 9 bases identical to TRBD2. The germline V gene encodes CDR1 MDHEN and CDR2 SYDVKM. Trimming took 5 bases from V and 2 from J; bases not matched to a gene: 3. The CDR3 is 14 residues long. The full variable domain, in which reference TRBV28 and TRBJ2-5 provide the parts outside the CDR3, is DVKVTQSSRYLVKRTGEKVFLECVQDMDHENMFWYRQDPGLGLRLIYFSYDVKMKEKGDIPEGYSVSREKKERFSLILESASTNQTSMYLCASSTLAGQETQYFGPGTRLLVL.

This clonotype was observed many times. The V call is TRBV20-1, the J call TRBJ2-3; D might be TRBD2 (5 bases). The V gene lost 3 bases and the J gene lost 6 bases, with 10 bases spanning the gap. Per the germline V gene, CDR1 is DFQATT and CDR2 is SNEGSKA (reference sequence). There are 12 residues in the CDR3. The CDR3 sequence is CSARSLGDTQYF. Here the CDR3 DNA reads TGCAGTGCTAGGTCACTAGGGGATACGCAGTATTTT.

The rearrangement joins TRBV28 to TRBJ2-3; D uncertain. The V end lost 6 bases, the J end lost 1 base, and 14 bases lay between the germline ends. Germline V gives CDR1 MDHEN, CDR2 SYDVKM. This CDR3 contains 15 residues. The CDR3, as DNA: TGTGCCAGCAGCTTCCGGGCCTGGGGCACAGATACGCAGTATTTT. It is translated as CASSFRAWGTDTQYF.

This clonotype was counted many times. The V and J genes are TRBV19 and TRBJ2-3; TRBD1 agrees at 11 bases. This CDR3 contains 14 residues. Germline V lookup: CDR1 LNHDA, CDR2 SQIVND (reference sequence). V dropped 6 bases and J dropped 4; count of bases not matched to a gene: 3. CDR3 nucleotides: TGTGCCAGTAGGGACAGGGGGCACGCAGATACGCAGTATTTT. Protein: CASRDRGHADTQYF. Full variable domain (remainder filled in from reference TRBV19 and TRBJ2-3): DGGITQSPKYLFRKEGQNVTLSCEQNLNHDAMYWYRQDPGQGLRLIYYSQIVNDFQKGDIAEGYSVSREKKESFPLTVTSAQKNPTAFYLCASRDRGHADTQYFGPGTRLTVL.

J is TRBJ2-7 and V is TRBV5-1; a possible D gene is TRBD2 (6 bases). The CDR3 is made up of 15 amino acids. V lost 0 bases to trimming and J lost 0 bases, with 10 bases between them. Germline CDR1 and CDR2: SGHRS and YFSETQ. The CDR3 nucleotides read TGCGCCAGCAGCTTGGGCGGGATCTCCTCCTACGAGCAGTACTTC. Its translation is CASSLGGISSYEQYF.

This clonotype has ten or more counts. The germline gene is not matched at one end of the junction; a read error may be the cause. CDR3 in DNA: TGTGCCAGCAGCTCGGGACTAGCGAAGACCGGGGAGCTGTTTTTT. Amino acid sequence: CASSSGLAKTGELFF. This chain uses TRBV7-8 with TRBJ2-2; 10 bases match TRBD2. Germline values: CDR1 SGHVS, CDR2 FQNEAQ. CDR3 size: 15 residues.

This clonotype was counted ten times or more. The gene calls are TRBV6-2 or TRBV6-3 and TRBJ1-5; D is perhaps TRBD1 (5 bases). V lost 2 bases and J 2 bases, leaving 7 bases between the germline ends. CDR1 and CDR2 from the germline V gene are MNHEY and SVGEGT. The CDR3 sequence is 14 residues long. CDR3 sequence (DNA): TGTGCCAGCAGTTACGTAGGGGGCAATCAGCCCCAGCATTTT. It codes for CASSYVGGNQPQHF.

The chain recombines TRBV29-1 with TRBJ2-7; TRBD1 or TRBD2 may be the D gene (5 bases each). Germline-derived CDR1 and CDR2 are SQVTM and ANQGSEA. V was pared by 4 bases and J by 3 bases, with 13 bases between. This CDR3 is 13 amino acids long. The DNA of the CDR3 is TGCAGCGTTGCGGGGCGTAACCACTACGAGCAGTACTTC. It yields the protein CSVAGRNHYEQYF.

This clonotype was counted between two and nine times. CDR3 in amino acids: CASSLVPTGYAEAFF. The CDR3 DNA reads TGCGCCAGCAGCTTGGTGCCGACAGGGTACGCTGAAGCTTTCTTT. This chain joins TRBV5-1 and TRBJ1-1; 7 nucleotides match TRBD1. Germline CDR1 is SGHRS and CDR2 is YFSETQ. Trimming at V came to 0 bases and at J to 6 bases, leaving 8 bases not matched to a gene. The CDR3 length is 15 residues.

The rearrangement links TRBV5-1 to TRBJ2-7, with a tentative D call TRBD2 (6 bases). Trimming cost V 4 bases and J 2 bases, with 19 bases left between them. The CDR3 totals 16 residues. Germline-derived CDR1 and CDR2 are SGHRS and YFSETQ. In DNA form, the CDR3 reads TGCGCCAGCAGCCCCGGGACGCTGCGGGGCCCCTACGAGCAGTACTTC. Translating gives CASSPGTLRGPYEQYF.

V usage is TRBV3-1 and J usage is TRBJ1-1; possibly TRBD1 for D (5 bases). Trimming stripped 0 bases from V and 4 bases from J, with 9 bases between. Germline V gene sequence: CDR1 LGHDT, CDR2 YNNKEL (reference sequence). There are 14 residues in the CDR3. CDR3 in amino acids: CASSQESRATEAFF. The CDR3 nucleotides read TGTGCCAGCAGCCAAGAGTCCAGGGCCACTGAAGCTTTCTTT. The full variable domain, completed using reference TRBV3-1 and TRBJ1-1, is DTAVSQTPKYLVTQMGNDKSIKCEQNLGHDTMYWYKQDSKKFLKIMFSYNNKELIINETVPNRFSPKSPDKAHLNLHINSLELGDSAVYFCASSQESRATEAFFGQGTRLTVV.

This clonotype was recorded at least ten times. The V call is TRBV7-8, the J call TRBJ2-5, with TRBD1 identical over 11 bases. This CDR3 contains 16 residues. The J segment lost 2 bases and the V segment lost 1 base, leaving 3 bases of the junction unmatched. Germline CDR1 and CDR2: SGHVS and FQNEAQ. The CDR3 DNA reads as TGTGCCAGCAGCTTAGTAGGGGACAGGGGGCAAGAGACCCAGTACTTC. It translates to CASSLVGDRGQETQYF. The full variable domain, completed using reference TRBV7-8 and TRBJ2-5, is GAGVSQSPRYKVAKRGQDVALRCDPISGHVSLFWYQQALGQGPEFLTYFQNEAQLDKSGLPSDRFFAERPEGSVSTLKIQRTQQEDSAVYLCASSLVGDRGQETQYFGPGTRLLVL.

This clonotype showed up just a few times. This chain uses TRBV29-1 with TRBJ1-2, with D perhaps TRBD1 (6 bases). V shed 3 bases and J shed 1 base, with 12 bases lying between them. Germline-derived CDR1 and CDR2 are SQVTM and ANQGSEA. CDR3 length: 14 residues. CDR3 in DNA: TGCAGCGTTGAGGACAGACTCCTTAACTATGGCTACACCTTC. Translation: CSVEDRLLNYGYTF. Complete variable domain (other parts from reference TRBV29-1 and TRBJ1-2): SAVISQKPSRDICQRGTSLTIQCQVDSQVTMMFWYRQQPGQSLTLIATANQGSEATYESGFVIDKFPISRPNLTFSTLTVSNMSPEDSSIYLCSVEDRLLNYGYTFGSGTRLTVV.

Points on this clonotype: A read error may be the cause here, since a much bigger clone is one base away. J is TRBJ1-6 and V is TRBV4-2, with TRBD1 matching 9 bases. The CDR3 spans 16 residues. Germline CDR1 LGHNA, CDR2 YNFKEQ. The CDR3 sequence: CANSQEEGTGSSPLHF. As DNA, the CDR3 is TGTGCCAACAGCCAAGAAGAAGGGACAGGGAGTTCACCCCTCCACTTT.

The genes are TRBV6-2 or TRBV6-3 and TRBJ2-1; 11 bases map to TRBD1. Germline CDR1 and CDR2: MNHEY and SVGEGT. The CDR3 is 14 residues long. The J segment lost 7 bases and the V segment lost 5 bases, leaving 4 bases of the junction unmatched. Here the CDR3 reads CASSRTGGMNEQFF. For the CDR3, the DNA is TGTGCCAGCAGTAGGACAGGGGGCATGAATGAGCAGTTCTTC.

This clonotype was detected ten times or more. This rearrangement joins TRBV10-3 to TRBJ2-2; unclear D gene. This CDR3 is 19 amino acids long. V was pared by 2 bases and J by 0 bases, with 19 bases between. CDR1 is ENHRY and CDR2 is SYGVKD in the germline V gene. CDR3 bases: TGTGCCATCAGTGAGACAACAGTCCGAACCACAGCGAACACCGGGGAGCTGTTTTTT. Its protein is CAISETTVRTTANTGELFF.